This TCR beta chain was sequenced for a study of Ad26.COV2.S vaccination and SARS-CoV-2 variants. Study findings and constraints: Researchers cautioned that TCR breadth and depth analyses may have underestimated total T cell responses.

The method was immunoSEQ multiplex PCR; TCRdb's version includes in-frame clones alone and lacks a portion of them. The sample shows about 350,000 clones, roughly 81% of them seen only once. Treatment denoted: about 20 received Ad26.COV2.S at low or high dose, single or two shots; several received placebo; per-sample allocation not given. Specimens were obtained on day 63 following the first vaccine or placebo injection. Notes on this clone: Its antigen is undetermined.

Sequencing was performed on peripheral blood, taken in a trial of Ad26.COV2.S vaccine versus placebo. The sequence derives from a person aged 18-65 years who received the Ad26.COV2.S COVID-19 vaccine or a placebo.

The CDR3 DNA reads as TGTGCCAGCTCACGGTCTAGCGGGAACACCGGGGAGCTGTTTTTT. Residues: CASSRSSGNTGELFF. V usage is TRBV18 and J usage is TRBJ2-2; 7 bases map to TRBD2. With V trimmed by 4 bases and J by 1 base, 3 bases remained unmatched. The CDR3 sequence is 15 residues long. The germline CDR1 and CDR2 sequences are KGHSH and LQKENI.